This entry describes one T cell receptor (beta chain). V was pared by 3 bases and J by 3 bases, with 8 bases between. This CDR3 contains 14 residues. This sample was taken from a study of blood T cells in healthy people across ages. Next came a second PCR, run for about 7 to 11 cycles, which used a sample-barcoded 5' primer along with a J-beta primer mix. Template switching added a 12-random-nucleotide identifier to every cDNA molecule. TCRdb passed the 5' RACE reads through MiXCR, listing each CDR3 protein once. The sample includes 1.5 million to 2 million distinct CDR3 sequences, 25% to 30% of them seen just once.

This chain uses TRBV12-3 or TRBV12-4 with TRBJ1-4; no firm D call. The clonotype originates from a woman aged 30 to 39 in good health. Sequencing was done on a sample of blood. CDR3 nucleotide sequence: TGTGCCAGCAGTTTGTGGGTGGCTAATGAAAAACTGTTTTTT. This sequence encodes CASSLWVANEKLFF.